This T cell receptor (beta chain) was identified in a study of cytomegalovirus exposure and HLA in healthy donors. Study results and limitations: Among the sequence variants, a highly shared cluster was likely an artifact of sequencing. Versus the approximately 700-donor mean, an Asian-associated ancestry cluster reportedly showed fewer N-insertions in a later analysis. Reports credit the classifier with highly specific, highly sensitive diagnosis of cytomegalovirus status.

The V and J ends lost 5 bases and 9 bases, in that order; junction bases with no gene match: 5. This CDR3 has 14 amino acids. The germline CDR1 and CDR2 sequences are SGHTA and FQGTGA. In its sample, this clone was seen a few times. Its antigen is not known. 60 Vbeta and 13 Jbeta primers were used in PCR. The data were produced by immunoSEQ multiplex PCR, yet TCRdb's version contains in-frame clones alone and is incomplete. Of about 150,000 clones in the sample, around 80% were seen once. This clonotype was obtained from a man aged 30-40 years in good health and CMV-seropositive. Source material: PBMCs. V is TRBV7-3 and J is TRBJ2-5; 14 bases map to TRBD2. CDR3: CASSPGLAGGPQYF. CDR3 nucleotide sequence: TGTGCCAGCAGCCCCGGACTAGCGGGAGGCCCCCAGTACTTC.